This entry lists 20 T cell receptor beta chains sequenced from one sample in a study of blood T cells in healthy people across ages. Then a second PCR, running about 6 to 11 cycles, was carried out with a sample-barcoded 5' primer and a J-beta primer mix. TCRdb reanalysed the 5' RACE reads using MiXCR and keeps one entry per CDR3 protein. This table has around 710,000 distinct CDR3 sequences, roughly two fifths appearing once. Sequenced material: blood. The receptors stem from a woman aged 60-70 years in good health.

The gene calls are TRBV7-9 and TRBJ2-4; D is unresolved. The CDR3 covers 16 residues. Per the germline V gene, CDR1 is SEHNR and CDR2 is FQNEAQ (reference sequence). V lost 0 bases to trimming and J lost 5 bases, with 14 bases between them. The CDR3 DNA is TGTGCCAGCAGCTTAGCGGGGTCCATTCCCGAAAACATTCAGTACTTC. Translating gives CASSLAGSIPENIQYF.

This chain uses TRBV7-2 with TRBJ2-3, with TRBD2 matching over 8 bases. Germline V lookup: CDR1 SGHTA, CDR2 FQGNSA. CDR3 length equals 16 residues. V lost 4 bases to trimming and J lost 3 bases; unmatched junction nucleotides: 9. CDR3 protein: CASSSPPGLGTDTQYF. CDR3 DNA sequence: TGTGCCAGCAGCTCCCCTCCGGGACTAGGTACAGATACGCAGTATTTT.

This clonotype was detected a few times. The chain links TRBV29-1 to TRBJ1-1, with 10 bases that match TRBD1. J gave up 5 bases and V 5 bases, and 5 bases lay outside the gene matches. The germline CDR1 and CDR2 sequences are SQVTM and ANQGSEA. The CDR3 covers 13 residues. CDR3 bases: TGCAGCGTTTCAGACAGGGGGCTGACTGAAGCTTTCTTT. It codes for CSVSDRGLTEAFF.

This sequence joins TRBV20-1 and TRBJ2-1, with 8 bases aligning to TRBD2. CDR3 length equals 14 residues. The trim removed 5 bases at V and 2 bases at J, leaving 5 bases unmatched. Germline-derived CDR1 and CDR2 are DFQATT and SNEGSKA (reference sequence). The CDR3 region has the DNA TGCAGTGCTGAGCTGGGACTAGCCTACAATGAGCAGTTCTTC. The encoded protein is CSAELGLAYNEQFF.

As concerns this clonotype: One end of the junction is discordant with germline, which a read error may explain. The V gene is TRBV11-2, the J gene TRBJ2-3, with unresolved D. In germline, CDR1 is SGHAT, CDR2 FQNNGV. CDR3 length: 17 amino acids. The DNA for the CDR3 is TGTGCCAGTAGCTTAATGCTCCAGACGGATCGCACAGATACGCAGTATTTT. Encoded protein: CASSLMLQTDRTDTQYF. The complete variable domain, with remaining parts taken from reference TRBV11-2 and TRBJ2-3, reads EAGVAQSPRYKIIEKRQSVAFWCNPISGHATLYWYQQILGQGPKLLIQFQNNGVVDDSQLPKDRFSAERLKGVDSTLKIQPAKLEDSAVYLCASSLMLQTDRTDTQYFGPGTRLTVL.

The CDR3: CASSLRGAEDEQYF. Here the CDR3 DNA reads TGCGCCAGCAGCTTGAGGGGGGCAGAGGACGAGCAGTACTTC. The chain employs TRBV5-1 and TRBJ2-7; either TRBD1 or TRBD2 may supply D (6 bases each). V was clipped by 1 base and J by 5 bases, with 13 bases between them. This CDR3 has 14 amino acids. Germline assignment: CDR1 SGHRS and CDR2 YFSETQ.

DNA for the CDR3: TGTGCCTGGTCACCGGGACAGGGAGGCGAGCAGTACTTC. Translated, it gives CAWSPGQGGEQYF. The chain uses TRBV30 and TRBJ2-5; TRBD1 matches 9 bases. The J call may not be correct, given that the DNA end is closer to TRBJ2-7. Germline CDR1 GTSNPN, CDR2 SVGIG (reference sequence). The CDR3 consists of 13 residues.

This sequence joins TRBV5-1 and TRBJ2-1, with 7 positions matching TRBD2. The CDR3 is 14 amino acids. The germline V gene has CDR1 SGHRS and CDR2 YFSETQ. The ends lost 4 bases at V and 2 bases at J; junction bases unmatched: 3. The chain's CDR3 is CASSNGGTYNEQFF. The CDR3 bases are TGCGCCAGCAGCAACGGGGGGACCTACAATGAGCAGTTCTTC.

Comments on this clonotype: One base away lies a much larger clone, so this may be a sequencing read error. The chain carries TRBV20-1 and TRBJ2-6; D not certain. Trimming removed 4 bases from V and 0 bases from J, with 1 base in between. CDR1 and CDR2 from the germline V gene are DFQATT and SNEGSKA (reference sequence). The CDR3 length is 12 residues. For the CDR3, the DNA is TGCAGTGCTATCTCTGGGGCCAACGTCCTGACTTTC. This encodes CSAISGANVLTF.

The chain recombines TRBV7-9 with TRBJ2-7, with D unresolved. The DNA end lines up better with TRBJ2-4; the J call may be wrong. The CDR3 has 16 residues. Germline CDR1 reads SEHNR; CDR2 reads FQNEAQ (reference sequence). This CDR3 reads CASSPAECAIENIQYF. DNA of the CDR3: TGTGCCAGCAGCCCCGCTGAGTGCGCCATCGAAAACATTCAGTACTTC.

V gene TRBV5-1 combines with J gene TRBJ1-2; D ambiguous. With 5 bases removed from V and 6 bases from J, the gap between germline ends came to 11 bases. Germline V lookup: CDR1 SGHRS, CDR2 YFSETQ. The CDR3 length is 12 residues. CDR3 sequence reads: CASSLGNHGYTF. The CDR3, as DNA: TGCGCCAGCAGTCTTGGGAACCATGGCTACACCTTC.

V and J are TRBV5-1 and TRBJ2-7, with 9 bases that match TRBD2. CDR1 and CDR2 (germline): SGHRS, YFSETQ. The junction had 8 bases not matched to a gene; V was cut back by 0 bases and J by 7 bases. CDR3 size: 15 residues. As DNA, the CDR3 is TGCGCCAGCAGCTTGGGGCGGGAGGGCCCCAATGAGCAGTACTTC. This encodes CASSLGREGPNEQYF.

This clonotype was observed many times. The rearrangement links TRBV20-1 to TRBJ2-7, with 15 bases aligning to TRBD2. CDR1 and CDR2 from the germline V gene are DFQATT and SNEGSKA (reference sequence). CDR3 length equals 16 residues. CDR3 in DNA: TGCAGCACTAGCGGCCGGACTAGCGGGAGGGCCGGAGAGCAGTACTTC. Its translation is CSTSGRTSGRAGEQYF.

The V gene is TRBV28, the J gene TRBJ2-7, with D perhaps TRBD1 (6 bases). V lost 2 bases to trimming and J lost 5 bases, with 22 bases between them. CDR1 and CDR2 (germline): MDHEN, SYDVKM. CDR3 size: 17 residues. CDR3 protein: CASSLRGLGAGKDEQYF. DNA for the CDR3: TGTGCCAGCAGTTTAAGGGGGTTGGGCGCAGGGAAGGACGAGCAGTACTTC.

J is TRBJ2-2 and V is TRBV9; D gene unclear. V gave up 2 bases and J gave up 0 bases, with 8 bases separating them. Germline V gene sequence: CDR1 SGDLS, CDR2 YYNGEE. The CDR3 extends over 15 amino acids. CDR3 sequence reads: CASSVGSSNTGELFF. As DNA, the CDR3 is TGTGCCAGCAGCGTTGGCTCCTCGAACACCGGGGAGCTGTTTTTT.

The sample holds a few counts of this clonotype. V and J are TRBV7-9 and TRBJ2-1; D perhaps matches TRBD1 (6 bases). Trimming shortened V by 1 base and J by 7 bases, and 14 bases separated the two germline ends. Germline V gene data show CDR1 as SEHNR and CDR2 as FQNEAQ (reference sequence). CDR3 length equals 15 residues. The CDR3 DNA sequence: TGTGCCAGCAGCTTAGGGGCGGTAAGGGGGAATGAGCAGTTCTTC. Translation: CASSLGAVRGNEQFF.

In DNA, the CDR3 is TGCAGCGTTGATCAGGCGGGACTAGTGGGTAATGAGCAGTTCTTC. Its protein product is CSVDQAGLVGNEQFF. The gene calls are TRBV29-1 and TRBJ2-1, with TRBD2 matching 8 bases. The J segment lost 7 bases and the V segment lost 3 bases, leaving 11 bases of the junction unmatched. Germline CDR1 is SQVTM and CDR2 is ANQGSEA. This CDR3 comprises 15 residues.

The J gene is TRBJ2-7, the V gene TRBV20-1, with 9 bases that match TRBD2. The germline gives CDR1 DFQATT, CDR2 SNEGSKA (reference sequence). The length of the CDR3 is 17 residues. The ends lost 0 bases at V and 3 bases at J; junction bases unmatched: 12. For the CDR3, the DNA is TGCAGTGCTAGAGATCCCCTAGCGGGAAGTCAAAACTACGAGCAGTACTTC. It yields the protein CSARDPLAGSQNYEQYF.

This clonotype came up a few times. The chain has TRBV5-5 and TRBJ1-2, with 7 bases aligning to TRBD1. CDR1 SGHKS and CDR2 YYEKEE come from the germline V gene (reference sequence). This CDR3 is built from 14 residues. V lost 2 bases, J lost 5 bases, and 6 bases stayed unmatched. CDR3: CASSLGDSSYGYTF. The CDR3 DNA reads TGTGCCAGCAGCTTAGGGGACAGCTCATATGGCTACACCTTC.

The V gene is TRBV9, the J gene TRBJ2-1, with D possibly being TRBD1 or TRBD2 (6 bases each). The J call may be mistaken, given a closer DNA end match to TRBJ2-7. Per germline, CDR1 SGDLS and CDR2 YYNGEE. The CDR3 covers 14 residues. The CDR3 loop reads CASSPLGGYNEQYF. The CDR3 DNA reads as TGTGCCAGCAGCCCACTAGGGGGGTACAATGAGCAGTACTTC.